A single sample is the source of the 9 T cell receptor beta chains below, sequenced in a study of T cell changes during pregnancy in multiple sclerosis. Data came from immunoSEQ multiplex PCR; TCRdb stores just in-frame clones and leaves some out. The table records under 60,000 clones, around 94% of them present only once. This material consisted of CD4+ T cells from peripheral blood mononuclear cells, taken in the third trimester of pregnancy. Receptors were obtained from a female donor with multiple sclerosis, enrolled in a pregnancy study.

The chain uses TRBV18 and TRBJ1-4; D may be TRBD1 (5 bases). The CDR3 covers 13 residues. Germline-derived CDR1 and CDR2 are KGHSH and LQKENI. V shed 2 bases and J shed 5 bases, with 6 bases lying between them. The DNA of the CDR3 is TGTGCCAGCTCACCAAGACAGAATGAAAAACTGTTTTTT. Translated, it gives CASSPRQNEKLFF. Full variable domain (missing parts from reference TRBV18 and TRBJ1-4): NAGVMQNPRHLVRRRGQEARLRCSPMKGHSHVYWYRQLPEEGLKFMVYLQKENIIDESGMPKERFSAEFPKEGPSILRIQQVVRGDSAAYFCASSPRQNEKLFFGSGTQLSVL.

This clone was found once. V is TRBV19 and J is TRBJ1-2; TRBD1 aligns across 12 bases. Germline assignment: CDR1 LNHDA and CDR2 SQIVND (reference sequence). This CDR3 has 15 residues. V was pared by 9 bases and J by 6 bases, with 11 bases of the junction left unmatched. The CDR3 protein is CASRDRGLLGDGYTF. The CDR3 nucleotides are TGTGCCAGCCGGGACAGGGGGCTCCTCGGGGATGGCTACACCTTC.

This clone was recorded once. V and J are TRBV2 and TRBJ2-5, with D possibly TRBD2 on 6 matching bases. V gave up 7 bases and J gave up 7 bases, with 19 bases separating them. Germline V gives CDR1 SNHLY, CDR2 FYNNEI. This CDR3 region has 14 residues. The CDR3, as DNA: TGTGCCAGCAAACCCAACACGGACGGGGGGACCCAGTACTTC. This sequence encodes CASKPNTDGGTQYF.

CDR3 residues: CASSPAETSDYEQYF. CDR3 in DNA: TGTGCCAGCAGCCCAGCCGAGACTTCCGACTACGAGCAGTACTTC. The chain recombines TRBV7-8 with TRBJ2-7, with no clear D. V was shortened by 5 bases and J by 3 bases, with 17 bases between the two germline ends. The CDR3 is 15 amino acids. Germline CDR1 reads SGHVS; CDR2 reads FQNEAQ.

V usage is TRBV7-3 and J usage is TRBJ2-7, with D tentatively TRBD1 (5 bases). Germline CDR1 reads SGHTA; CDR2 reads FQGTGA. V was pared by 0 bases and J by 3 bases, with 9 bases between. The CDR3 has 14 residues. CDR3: CASSLTGPVYEQYF. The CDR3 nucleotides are TGTGCCAGCAGCTTAACGGGGCCGGTCTACGAGCAGTACTTC.

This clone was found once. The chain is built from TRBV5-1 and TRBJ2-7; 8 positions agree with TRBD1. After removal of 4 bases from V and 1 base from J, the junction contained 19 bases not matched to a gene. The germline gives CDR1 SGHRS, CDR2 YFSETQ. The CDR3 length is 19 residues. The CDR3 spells CASSPSGGGLLAGSYEQYF. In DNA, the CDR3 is TGCGCCAGCAGCCCCTCAGGGGGCGGCCTCTTGGCCGGATCCTACGAGCAGTACTTC.

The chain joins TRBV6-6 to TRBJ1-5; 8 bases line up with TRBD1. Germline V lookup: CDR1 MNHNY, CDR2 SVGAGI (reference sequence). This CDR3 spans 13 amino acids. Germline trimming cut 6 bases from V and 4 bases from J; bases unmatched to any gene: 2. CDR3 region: CASRGQGNQPQHF. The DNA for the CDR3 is TGTGCCAGCAGAGGACAGGGAAATCAGCCCCAGCATTTT.

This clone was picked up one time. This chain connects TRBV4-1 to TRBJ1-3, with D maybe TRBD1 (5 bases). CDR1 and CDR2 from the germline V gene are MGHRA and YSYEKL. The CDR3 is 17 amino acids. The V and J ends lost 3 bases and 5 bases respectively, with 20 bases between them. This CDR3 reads CASSHGGRATARNTIYF. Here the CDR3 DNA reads TGCGCCAGCAGCCACGGGGGACGGGCAACTGCTCGAAACACCATATATTTT.

The CDR3 loop reads CASSQGRGTEAFF. Written as DNA, the CDR3 is TGTGCCAGTAGCCAGGGCCGGGGGACTGAAGCTTTCTTT. The rearrangement links TRBV19 to TRBJ1-1; D possibly corresponds to TRBD1 (5 bases). The CDR3 is 13 residues long. V lost 6 bases and J 5 bases, leaving 13 bases between the germline ends. Germline CDR1 reads LNHDA; CDR2 reads SQIVND (reference sequence). The full variable domain, completed using reference TRBV19 and TRBJ1-1, is DGGITQSPKYLFRKEGQNVTLSCEQNLNHDAMYWYRQDPGQGLRLIYYSQIVNDFQKGDIAEGYSVSREKKESFPLTVTSAQKNPTAFYLCASSQGRGTEAFFGQGTRLTVV.